The 31 T cell receptor beta chains reported below all come from one sample, sequenced in a study of beta chain features in type 1 diabetes. Sequencing targeted expressed TCRB transcripts, as all isolated RNA had been reverse transcribed. Produced via immunoSEQ multiplex PCR; TCRdb's table is partial and in-frame only. The data hold fewer than 900,000 clones, with roughly 15% observed a single time. Material for sequencing was naive CD4+ T cells from blood. These receptors all come from a woman aged 18 to 35 in good health.

The gene calls are TRBV5-1 and TRBJ2-2, with TRBD2 matching 8 bases. Germline values: CDR1 SGHRS, CDR2 YFSETQ. Trimming at V came to 6 bases and at J to 4 bases, leaving 11 bases not matched to a gene. The CDR3 has 16 amino acids. The CDR3 reads CASTPLGSGSTGELFF. CDR3 DNA sequence: TGCGCCAGCACCCCCCTCGGGAGCGGGAGCACCGGGGAGCTGTTTTTT. The whole variable domain, filled in from reference TRBV5-1 and TRBJ2-2, reads KAGVTQTPRYLIKTRGQQVTLSCSPISGHRSVSWYQQTPGQGLQFLFEYFSETQRNKGNFPGRFSGRQFSNSRSEMNVSTLELGDSALYLCASTPLGSGSTGELFFGEGSRLTVL.

The sample holds a few counts of this clone. The V gene is TRBV15, the J gene TRBJ2-3, with D perhaps TRBD2 (5 bases). V lost 1 base and J 2 bases, leaving 10 bases between the germline ends. CDR3 length: 15 residues. Germline-derived CDR1 and CDR2 are LNHNV and YYDKDF (reference sequence). In DNA form, the CDR3 reads TGTGCCACCAGCAGAGTTCCAGCGGACACAGATACGCAGTATTTT. Its protein is CATSRVPADTDTQYF.

The chain couples TRBV14 to TRBJ2-7; no clear D gene. Germline-derived CDR1 and CDR2 are SGHDN and FVKESK. V lost 5 bases and J 2 bases, leaving 16 bases between the germline ends. The CDR3 totals 15 residues. CDR3: CASSVNFPGPYEQYF. The CDR3 DNA is TGTGCCAGCAGCGTCAATTTTCCGGGCCCCTACGAGCAGTACTTC.

The chain carries TRBV7-2 and TRBJ1-5; no firm D call. The CDR3 has 13 amino acids. With 4 bases removed from V and 5 bases from J, the gap between germline ends came to 9 bases. CDR1 is SGHTA and CDR2 is FQGNSA in the germline V gene. The CDR3 DNA reads TGTGCCAGCAGCTGGGAGGAGTATCAGCCCCAGCATTTT. Translating gives CASSWEEYQPQHF.

This clone has a handful of counts. The rearrangement links TRBV13 to TRBJ2-2; 12 bases line up with TRBD2. CDR1 is PRHDT, CDR2 FYEKMQ, per germline (reference sequence). V dropped 3 bases and J dropped 6; count of bases not matched to a gene: 8. This CDR3 comprises 17 residues. CDR3 nucleotides: TGTGCCAGCAGCTTCCGACTAGCGGGAGAACCTTCCGGGGAGCTGTTTTTT. Its translation: CASSFRLAGEPSGELFF. Based on the CDR3 plus reference TRBV13 and TRBJ2-2, the full variable domain is AAGVIQSPRHLIKEKRETATLKCYPIPRHDTVYWYQQGPGQDPQFLISFYEKMQSDKGSIPDRFSAQQFSDYHSELNMSSLELGDSALYFCASSFRLAGEPSGELFFGEGSRLTVL.

This clone was detected a few times. This chain joins TRBV5-1 and TRBJ2-7; a weak D match, TRBD2 (6 bases). The CDR3 length is 14 residues. Germline-derived CDR1 and CDR2 are SGHRS and YFSETQ. Trimming removed 1 base at V and 3 bases at J, with 11 bases between. In DNA, the CDR3 is TGCGCCAGCAGCTTGTCCCTCGGGGGCTACGAGCAGTACTTC. It specifies CASSLSLGGYEQYF. Combining the CDR3 with reference TRBV5-1 and TRBJ2-7 gives the whole variable domain KAGVTQTPRYLIKTRGQQVTLSCSPISGHRSVSWYQQTPGQGLQFLFEYFSETQRNKGNFPGRFSGRQFSNSRSEMNVSTLELGDSALYLCASSLSLGGYEQYFGPGTRLTVT.

This clone appeared a few times. The chain carries TRBV2 and TRBJ1-2; 8 positions agree with TRBD1. From germline, CDR1 is SNHLY and CDR2 FYNNEI. The CDR3 is 13 amino acids. Trimming cost V 4 bases and J 7 bases; bases outside gene matches: 5. The CDR3 region has the DNA TGTGCCAGCAGTGGGCAGGGGGCCATTGGCTACACCTTC. Translation gives CASSGQGAIGYTF.

J is TRBJ2-3 and V is TRBV7-2; the match to TRBD1 covers 9 bases. Germline CDR1 and CDR2: SGHTA and FQGNSA. The CDR3 spans 17 residues. V lost 1 base, J lost 6 bases, and 11 bases stayed unmatched. The CDR3: CASSLVPPDRGGDTQYF. In DNA form, the CDR3 reads TGTGCCAGCAGCTTAGTTCCCCCGGACAGGGGCGGCGATACGCAGTATTTT.

Note on this clone: The sample contains more than one DNA sequence encoding this CDR3. V gene TRBV4-3 combines with J gene TRBJ1-5, with D unclear. CDR1 is LGHNA and CDR2 is YSLEER in the germline V gene. The CDR3 is made up of 15 amino acids. V gave up 0 bases and J gave up 0 bases, with 6 bases separating them. The CDR3, as DNA: TGCGCCAGCAGCCAAGATCAGTATAGCAATCAGCCCCAGCATTTT. Its translation is CASSQDQYSNQPQHF.

This clone appeared a few times. The chain couples TRBV29-1 to TRBJ1-1; TRBD1 might be the D (5 bases). The germline V gene encodes CDR1 SQVTM and CDR2 ANQGSEA. The CDR3 is 13 amino acids. Trimming took off 2 bases at V and 5 bases at J, with 12 bases between the two ends. CDR3 in DNA: TGCAGCGTTGAAAAGACTGGGGGGACTGAAGCTTTCTTT. The encoded protein is CSVEKTGGTEAFF. Together with reference TRBV29-1 and TRBJ1-1, the CDR3 gives the full variable domain: SAVISQKPSRDICQRGTSLTIQCQVDSQVTMMFWYRQQPGQSLTLIATANQGSEATYESGFVIDKFPISRPNLTFSTLTVSNMSPEDSSIYLCSVEKTGGTEAFFGQGTRLTVV.

The chain couples TRBV29-1 to TRBJ1-3, with unresolved D. The CDR3 covers 13 residues. The germline V gene has CDR1 SQVTM and CDR2 ANQGSEA. Trimming removed 6 bases at V and 3 bases at J, with 12 bases between. The DNA for the CDR3 is TGCAGCGTCGTGGTACAGTTTGGAAACACCATATATTTT. Protein product: CSVVVQFGNTIYF.

The J gene is TRBJ1-5, the V gene TRBV6-5; 7 positions agree with TRBD1. The germline V gene has CDR1 MNHEY and CDR2 SVGAGI. V was pared by 7 bases and J by 2 bases, with 5 bases of the junction left unmatched. There are 14 residues in the CDR3. Here the CDR3 DNA reads TGTGCCAGCAACGACAGGGCGGGCAATCAGCCCCAGCATTTT. Encoded protein: CASNDRAGNQPQHF.

With respect to this clone: Other DNA sequences in this sample translate to the same CDR3. The chain has TRBV9 and TRBJ2-1; D call uncertain. The CDR3 is made up of 15 amino acids. Germline CDR1 and CDR2: SGDLS and YYNGEE. V lost 0 bases and J lost 0, with 7 bases in between. The CDR3 here is CASSVGASSYNEQFF. The CDR3 DNA is TGTGCCAGCAGCGTAGGTGCAAGCTCCTACAATGAGCAGTTCTTC.

This chain connects TRBV5-1 to TRBJ1-1, with D possibly being TRBD1 (5 bases). The CDR3 spans 14 residues. Trimming removed 0 bases from V and 12 bases from J, with 18 bases in between. Germline V gene data show CDR1 as SGHRS and CDR2 as YFSETQ. The CDR3 region has the DNA TGCGCCAGCAGCTTGGGGGACCCCTTTTCCTCCACTTTCTTT. It specifies CASSLGDPFSSTFF.

The chain couples TRBV5-4 to TRBJ2-5, with unresolved D. CDR1 and CDR2 from the germline V gene are SGHNT and YYREEE (reference sequence). Trimming left V 4 bases short and J 4 bases short, with 11 bases between. The CDR3 length is 13 residues. The CDR3: CASSQDHRETQYF. The CDR3 coding sequence is TGTGCCAGCAGCCAAGATCATCGAGAGACCCAGTACTTC. Combining the CDR3 with reference TRBV5-4 and TRBJ2-5 gives the whole variable domain ETGVTQSPTHLIKTRGQQVTLRCSSQSGHNTVSWYQQALGQGPQFIFQYYREEENGRGNFPPRFSGLQFPNYSSELNVNALELDDSALYLCASSQDHRETQYFGPGTRLLVL.

This chain joins TRBV19 and TRBJ1-5, with 9 positions matching TRBD1. Germline CDR1 is LNHDA and CDR2 is SQIVND (reference sequence). J gave up 1 base and V 7 bases, and 14 bases lay outside the gene matches. The CDR3 has 18 amino acids. The CDR3 protein is CASTHPRGQGLSNQPQHF. In DNA, the CDR3 is TGTGCCAGTACTCATCCCCGGGGACAGGGATTAAGCAATCAGCCCCAGCATTTT.

The table lists this clone with a few counts. V usage is TRBV28 and J usage is TRBJ2-1; D assignment may be TRBD1 or TRBD2 (5 bases each). Germline CDR1 reads MDHEN; CDR2 reads SYDVKM. V lost 2 bases and J lost 10, with 21 bases in between. The CDR3 length is 16 residues. The CDR3 sequence is CASSLGSGGPSKEQFF. CDR3 nucleotides: TGTGCCAGCAGTTTAGGGTCTGGGGGACCGTCTAAGGAGCAGTTCTTC.

This clone has a handful of counts. This chain uses TRBV18 with TRBJ2-5; D could derive from TRBD1 or TRBD2 (6 bases each). The germline gives CDR1 KGHSH, CDR2 LQKENI. Trimming stripped 2 bases from V and 4 bases from J, with 14 bases between. CDR3 size: 15 residues. CDR3 region: CASSPDRGRRETQYF. The CDR3 bases are TGTGCCAGCTCACCAGACCGGGGGCGTAGAGAGACCCAGTACTTC.

The chain uses TRBV5-4 and TRBJ2-7, with D possibly matching TRBD2 (6 bases). The CDR3 runs 12 residues. Germline CDR1 and CDR2: SGHNT and YYREEE (reference sequence). Trimming took off 3 bases at V and 5 bases at J, with 9 bases between the two ends. CDR3 nucleotide sequence: TGTGCCAGCAGCTCCACGGGGGACGAGCAGTACTTC. Its translation is CASSSTGDEQYF. Complete variable domain (other parts from reference TRBV5-4 and TRBJ2-7): ETGVTQSPTHLIKTRGQQVTLRCSSQSGHNTVSWYQQALGQGPQFIFQYYREEENGRGNFPPRFSGLQFPNYSSELNVNALELDDSALYLCASSSTGDEQYFGPGTRLTVT.

This clone was seen only a few times. The chain couples TRBV6-6 to TRBJ2-7, with unresolved D. Per germline, CDR1 MNHNY and CDR2 SVGAGI (reference sequence). The V end lost 0 bases, the J end lost 2 bases, and 14 bases lay between the germline ends. The CDR3 contains 16 residues. CDR3 protein: CASSYSTSRRAYEQYF. DNA for the CDR3: TGTGCCAGCAGTTACTCGACTTCTAGGCGAGCCTACGAGCAGTACTTC.

The chain couples TRBV7-6 to TRBJ1-1; perhaps TRBD1 as D (6 bases). Germline-derived CDR1 and CDR2 are SGHVS and FNYEAQ. V lost 3 bases, J lost 4 bases, and 12 bases lay in between. The CDR3 has 14 residues. Here the CDR3 DNA reads TGTGCCAGCAGCTTGGAACAGGGTTCCACTGAAGCTTTCTTT. Translating it yields CASSLEQGSTEAFF.

The chain couples TRBV6-1 to TRBJ2-1; D is possibly TRBD2 (6 bases). Trimming stripped 2 bases from V and 9 bases from J, with 11 bases between. This CDR3 comprises 13 residues. Germline V gene lookup returns CDR1 MNHNS and CDR2 SASEGT. Here the CDR3 DNA reads TGTGCCAGCAGTGAACTTGGCGGGACTGAGCAGTTCTTC. It encodes CASSELGGTEQFF.

On this clone itself: Other DNA sequences in the sample encode the same CDR3. J is TRBJ2-7 and V is TRBV6-1, with D hard to call. The CDR3 runs to 11 residues. Trimming cost V 6 bases and J 0 bases, with 3 bases left between them. Per germline, CDR1 MNHNS and CDR2 SASEGT. The CDR3 DNA reads TGTGCCAGCAGCCGCTCCTACGAGCAGTACTTC. Protein sequence: CASSRSYEQYF.

The gene calls are TRBV5-4 and TRBJ2-2; TRBD2 matches 7 bases. Per germline, CDR1 SGHNT and CDR2 YYREEE (reference sequence). The CDR3 is 16 amino acids. Trimming removed 3 bases from V and 7 bases from J; junction bases left unmatched: 12. CDR3 nucleotide sequence: TGTGCCAGCAGCTCCCAGGCGGGAGAGAGGAGCGGGGAGCTGTTTTTT. This sequence encodes CASSSQAGERSGELFF.

This chain connects TRBV6-1 to TRBJ2-5; TRBD2 might be the D (6 bases). The V gene lost 8 bases and the J gene lost 0 bases, with 10 bases spanning the gap. The CDR3 has 13 amino acids. From germline, CDR1 is MNHNS and CDR2 SASEGT. The CDR3, as DNA: TGTGCCAGCCGACCTAGCGACCAAGAGACCCAGTACTTC. This gives the protein CASRPSDQETQYF.

This clone came up a few times. This chain joins TRBV18 and TRBJ2-4; 13 positions agree with TRBD2. V shed 0 bases, J shed 2 bases, and the junction held 7 bases outside the gene matches. This CDR3 has 19 amino acids. The germline V gene encodes CDR1 KGHSH and CDR2 LQKENI. The CDR3 region has the DNA TGTGCCAGCTCACCACCGACCGGGACTAGCGGGAACCCCAAAAACATTCAGTACTTC. This encodes CASSPPTGTSGNPKNIQYF.

This clone has just a few counts. The chain links TRBV7-3 to TRBJ2-2, with D maybe TRBD2 (6 bases). The CDR3 loop spans 18 amino acids. Per the germline V gene, CDR1 is SGHTA and CDR2 is FQGTGA. Trimming took off 5 bases at V and 6 bases at J, with 25 bases between the two ends. The CDR3 DNA reads TGTGCCAGCAGCCCCAGGTTGGAGGGCCCGAGGGGACCCGGGGAGCTGTTTTTT. It translates to CASSPRLEGPRGPGELFF.

Notes on this clone: In the same sample, other DNA sequences code for this CDR3. The chain links TRBV28 to TRBJ1-4; D not certain. This CDR3 has 11 amino acids. Trimming shortened V by 3 bases and J by 8 bases, and 4 bases separated the two germline ends. CDR1 is MDHEN and CDR2 is SYDVKM in the germline V gene. The chain's CDR3 is CASSLGEKLFF. The CDR3 coding sequence is TGTGCCAGCAGTTTGGGAGAAAAACTGTTTTTT.

The chain joins TRBV7-2 to TRBJ1-2, with a possible D match to TRBD1 (5 bases). CDR3 length: 12 residues. CDR1 is SGHTA, CDR2 FQGNSA, per germline. The V and J ends lost 1 base and 7 bases respectively, with 7 bases between them. CDR3 nucleotides: TGTGCCAGCAGCTTAGTTAGGGGTGGCTACACCTTC. This gives the protein CASSLVRGGYTF.

This chain connects TRBV5-4 to TRBJ2-5; the D is unclear. CDR1 and CDR2 from the germline V gene are SGHNT and YYREEE (reference sequence). Trimming left V 4 bases short and J 2 bases short, with 18 bases between. The length of the CDR3 is 16 residues. CDR3 coding DNA: TGTGCCAGCAGCCTCCTAACTCGGACGGAGCAAGAGACCCAGTACTTC. Amino acids: CASSLLTRTEQETQYF. The full variable domain, its missing parts supplied by reference TRBV5-4 and TRBJ2-5, is ETGVTQSPTHLIKTRGQQVTLRCSSQSGHNTVSWYQQALGQGPQFIFQYYREEENGRGNFPPRFSGLQFPNYSSELNVNALELDDSALYLCASSLLTRTEQETQYFGPGTRLLVL.

This clone was found a few times. The chain employs TRBV18 and TRBJ2-1; D is ambiguous. In germline, CDR1 is KGHSH, CDR2 LQKENI. The CDR3 runs to 15 residues. V dropped 4 bases and J dropped 10 bases, with 20 bases sitting between them. This chain's CDR3 is CASSLRRFGAIEQFF. As DNA, the CDR3 is TGTGCCAGCTCACTCCGTAGGTTTGGCGCGATAGAGCAGTTCTTC.